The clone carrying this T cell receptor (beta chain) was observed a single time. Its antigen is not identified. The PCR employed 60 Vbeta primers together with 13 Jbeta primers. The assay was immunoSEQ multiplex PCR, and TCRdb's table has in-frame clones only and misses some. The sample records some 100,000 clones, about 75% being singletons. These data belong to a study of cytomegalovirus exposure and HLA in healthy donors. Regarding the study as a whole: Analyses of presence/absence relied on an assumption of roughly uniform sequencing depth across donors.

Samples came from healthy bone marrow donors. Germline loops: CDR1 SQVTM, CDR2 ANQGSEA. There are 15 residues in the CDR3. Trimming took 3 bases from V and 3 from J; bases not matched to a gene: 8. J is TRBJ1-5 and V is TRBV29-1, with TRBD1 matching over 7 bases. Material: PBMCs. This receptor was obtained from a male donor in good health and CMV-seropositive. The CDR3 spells CSVDLGQRLNQPQHF. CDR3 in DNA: TGCAGCGTTGATCTGGGACAGCGACTCAATCAGCCCCAGCATTTT.